This entry lists 24 T cell receptor beta chains sequenced from one sample in a study of cytomegalovirus exposure and HLA in healthy donors. Primers included in the PCR were 60 Vbeta and 13 Jbeta primers. Generated by immunoSEQ multiplex PCR, the TCRdb table keeps only in-frame clones and is missing some. The table lists 100,000 to 120,000 clones, about 68% of them singletons, with around 3.9% in the top ten. Sample: PBMCs. Receptor source: a middle-aged woman in good health and CMV-seropositive.

This clone was seen only once. J is TRBJ1-1 and V is TRBV2; D unclear. The germline gives CDR1 SNHLY, CDR2 FYNNEI. CDR3 size: 13 residues. V was cut by 7 bases and J by 1 base, with 10 bases left in between. The CDR3, as DNA: TGTGCCAGCAATACGGCAGGGAACACTGAAGCTTTCTTT. Protein: CASNTAGNTEAFF.

The chain joins TRBV4-3 to TRBJ1-6; D is perhaps TRBD1 (5 bases). The germline CDR1 and CDR2 sequences are LGHNA and YSLEER. The CDR3 runs 17 residues. Deletions cut 0 bases from V and 9 bases from J, with 18 bases between. CDR3: CASSQEAPGYPRSPLHF. CDR3 sequence (DNA): TGCGCCAGCAGCCAAGAAGCCCCAGGGTATCCCCGTTCACCCCTCCACTTT.

The V gene is TRBV6-6, the J gene TRBJ2-7, with D maybe TRBD2 (6 bases). Germline V gene data show CDR1 as MNHNY and CDR2 as SVGAGI (reference sequence). V lost 2 bases and J lost 2, with 13 bases in between. CDR3 size: 15 residues. For the CDR3, the DNA is TGTGCCAGCAGTTACCCCCGGGACTTCACCTACGAGCAGTACTTC. As protein: CASSYPRDFTYEQYF.

This clone appeared once. The CDR3: CASSPGRTNFEQYF. DNA for the CDR3: TGTGCCAGCTCACCAGGTCGGACAAATTTCGAGCAGTACTTC. V usage is TRBV18 and J usage is TRBJ2-7, with D perhaps TRBD1 (5 bases). V lost 2 bases and J lost 6, with 14 bases in between. The CDR3 is 14 residues long. CDR1 KGHSH and CDR2 LQKENI come from the germline V gene.

The V gene is TRBV7-3, the J gene TRBJ2-6, with TRBD1 matching over 9 bases. Germline loops: CDR1 SGHTA, CDR2 FQGTGA. V was clipped by 11 bases and J by 2 bases; unmatched bases: 19. The CDR3 consists of 19 residues. CDR3 residues: CAYPASGTGSEPGANVLTF. The CDR3 nucleotides are TGTGCCTACCCTGCATCGGGGACAGGGAGTGAACCTGGGGCCAACGTCCTGACTTTC.

V usage is TRBV9 and J usage is TRBJ2-3; 11 nucleotides match TRBD2. The CDR3 consists of 15 residues. J gave up 4 bases and V 1 base, and 2 bases lay outside the gene matches. CDR1 and CDR2 from the germline V gene are SGDLS and YYNGEE. The CDR3 region is CASSVLAGGADTQYF. In DNA, the CDR3 is TGTGCCAGCAGCGTACTAGCGGGAGGTGCAGATACGCAGTATTTT.

The chain recombines TRBV9 with TRBJ2-1, with D maybe TRBD1 (6 bases). CDR1 is SGDLS and CDR2 is YYNGEE in the germline V gene. The CDR3 length is 16 residues. The V and J ends lost 3 bases and 6 bases respectively, with 19 bases between them. CDR3 amino acids: CASSESQQGRGNEQFF. CDR3 nucleotides: TGTGCCAGCAGCGAGTCCCAACAGGGAAGGGGCAATGAGCAGTTCTTC.

This chain joins TRBV18 and TRBJ1-5; the match to TRBD1 covers 10 bases. The CDR3 has 14 amino acids. Trimming at V came to 6 bases and at J to 5 bases, leaving 4 bases not matched to a gene. CDR1 and CDR2 from the germline V gene are KGHSH and LQKENI. CDR3 protein: CASSQTGGDQPQHF. CDR3 nucleotide sequence: TGTGCCAGCTCGCAGACAGGGGGCGATCAGCCCCAGCATTTT.

DNA for the CDR3: TGTGCCAGCAGTTTTACAGGGGGCTCGGTTGAAGCTTTCTTT. Translation gives CASSFTGGSVEAFF. The V gene is TRBV7-9, the J gene TRBJ1-1, with 9 bases lining up with TRBD1. V lost 6 bases, J lost 7 bases, and 9 bases stayed unmatched. There are 14 residues in the CDR3. CDR1 is SEHNR, CDR2 FQNEAQ, per germline (reference sequence).

This chain connects TRBV2 to TRBJ1-5; D possibly corresponds to TRBD1 (5 bases). CDR3 length equals 14 residues. V lost 5 bases and J lost 1, with 9 bases in between. Germline CDR1 SNHLY, CDR2 FYNNEI. Here the CDR3 reads CASSSEGSNQPQHF. Here the CDR3 DNA reads TGTGCCAGCAGTTCGGAGGGGAGCAATCAGCCCCAGCATTTT.

This clone was seen only a few times. V usage is TRBV10-3 and J usage is TRBJ1-1; tentative D call: TRBD1 (5 bases). V lost 4 bases to trimming and J lost 0 bases, with 12 bases between them. Germline CDR1 reads ENHRY; CDR2 reads SYGVKD. CDR3 length: 15 residues. Here the CDR3 reads CAISGGEQLNTEAFF. The CDR3 DNA is TGTGCCATCAGTGGGGGGGAGCAATTGAACACTGAAGCTTTCTTT.

This clone came up once. J is TRBJ2-1 and V is TRBV19; 13 nucleotides agree with TRBD2. The CDR3 totals 17 residues. The germline gives CDR1 LNHDA, CDR2 SQIVND (reference sequence). With 4 bases clipped from V and 7 bases from J, the junction kept 10 bases outside the gene matches. DNA for the CDR3: TGTGCCAGTAGTACCGCTCTTGGGACTAGCGGGATAAATGAGCAGTTCTTC. Protein product: CASSTALGTSGINEQFF.

V usage is TRBV5-1 and J usage is TRBJ2-5; TRBD2 matches at 8 bases. The CDR3 runs 15 residues. CDR1 is SGHRS, CDR2 YFSETQ, per germline. J gave up 0 bases and V 5 bases, and 6 bases lay outside the gene matches. The CDR3: CASSDSGGNQETQYF. CDR3 coding DNA: TGCGCCAGCAGTGATTCGGGGGGGAACCAAGAGACCCAGTACTTC.

The J gene is TRBJ1-1, the V gene TRBV12-5, with TRBD1 identical over 11 bases. This CDR3 is 16 amino acids long. Germline V lookup: CDR1 LGHNT, CDR2 FRNRAP. J lost 5 bases, V lost 0 bases, and 5 bases had no gene match. In DNA, the CDR3 is TGTGCTAGTGGTTTGGTACTCGGACAGGGGGCTACTGAAGCTTTCTTT. Protein: CASGLVLGQGATEAFF.

The V and J genes are TRBV5-1 and TRBJ1-6; 8 positions agree with TRBD1. Trimming took 4 bases from V and 10 from J; bases not matched to a gene: 7. Per the germline V gene, CDR1 is SGHRS and CDR2 is YFSETQ. The CDR3 spans 14 residues. Here the CDR3 DNA reads TGCGCCAGCAGCCTGGACAGGGTCTACTCACCCCTCCACTTT. Protein product: CASSLDRVYSPLHF.

The CDR3 region has the DNA TGCGCCAGCGCCCCTAGCCGGGGGGGCGGAGAGACCCAGTACTTC. It yields the protein CASAPSRGGGETQYF. This chain links TRBV4-3 with TRBJ2-5; 8 nucleotides match TRBD2. From germline, CDR1 is LGHNA and CDR2 YSLEER. The CDR3 runs to 15 residues. V lost 8 bases and J lost 4; bases outside the gene matches: 12.

The J gene is TRBJ2-3, the V gene TRBV27; D perhaps matches TRBD2 (7 bases). Germline V lookup: CDR1 MNHEY, CDR2 SMNVEV (reference sequence). V dropped 7 bases and J dropped 6 bases, with 20 bases sitting between them. The CDR3 runs to 15 residues. CDR3 nucleotides: TGTGCCAGCATCCTCCGAGGGGGGACTACTGATACGCAGTATTTT. Translating it yields CASILRGGTTDTQYF.

The rearrangement uses TRBV7-3 and TRBJ2-2, with 9 bases lining up with TRBD1. Germline values: CDR1 SGHTA, CDR2 FQGTGA. V was clipped by 5 bases and J by 0 bases; unmatched bases: 4. This CDR3 comprises 16 residues. DNA of the CDR3: TGTGCCAGCAGCCCCACAGGGGGCACGAACACCGGGGAGCTGTTTTTT. Encoded protein: CASSPTGGTNTGELFF. The complete variable domain, with remaining parts taken from reference TRBV7-3 and TRBJ2-2, reads GAGVSQTPSNKVTEKGKYVELRCDPISGHTALYWYRQSLGQGPEFLIYFQGTGAADDSGLPNDRFFAVRPEGSVSTLKIQRTERGDSAVYLCASSPTGGTNTGELFFGEGSRLTVL.

This sequence joins TRBV19 and TRBJ1-1, with D perhaps TRBD1 (6 bases). The CDR3 is made up of 14 amino acids. The V end lost 4 bases, the J end lost 0 bases, and 9 bases lay between the germline ends. Germline assignment: CDR1 LNHDA and CDR2 SQIVND (reference sequence). Written as DNA, the CDR3 is TGTGCCAGTAGTAGGGGACACTTGAACACTGAAGCTTTCTTT. Translation gives CASSRGHLNTEAFF.

The rearrangement links TRBV15 to TRBJ2-2, with 9 nucleotides matching TRBD1. J lost 4 bases, V lost 6 bases, and 3 bases had no gene match. Per germline, CDR1 LNHNV and CDR2 YYDKDF (reference sequence). CDR3 size: 14 residues. The CDR3 region has the DNA TGTGCCACCAGAAAGACAGGGGGCACCGGGGAGCTGTTTTTT. This codes for CATRKTGGTGELFF.

The rearrangement links TRBV7-8 to TRBJ2-7; 11 bases align to TRBD2. CDR1 is SGHVS and CDR2 is FQNEAQ in the germline V gene. The CDR3 covers 16 residues. The trim removed 3 bases at V and 0 bases at J, leaving 4 bases unmatched. This CDR3 is CASSLGLAVTSYEQYF. The CDR3 DNA sequence: TGTGCCAGCAGCTTGGGACTAGCGGTAACCTCCTACGAGCAGTACTTC.

This clone was counted once. The V gene is TRBV19, the J gene TRBJ1-4, with TRBD1 matching over 9 bases. The CDR3 totals 17 residues. CDR1 and CDR2 (germline): LNHDA, SQIVND (reference sequence). The trim removed 3 bases at V and 0 bases at J, leaving 5 bases unmatched. CDR3 protein: CASSMEGQGTTNEKLFF. DNA for the CDR3: TGTGCCAGTAGTATGGAGGGACAGGGAACAACTAATGAAAAACTGTTTTTT.

J is TRBJ2-1 and V is TRBV11-3, with TRBD2 matching 13 bases. V was clipped by 5 bases and J by 7 bases; unmatched bases: 14. The length of the CDR3 is 18 residues. Germline-derived CDR1 and CDR2 are SGHNT and YENEEA. The CDR3 nucleotides are TGTGCCAGCAGCCCCGGGCGACTAGCGGGAGGAGTGGGGAATGAGCAGTTCTTC. Translating it yields CASSPGRLAGGVGNEQFF.

CDR3 sequence: CASSPVLAGGPGEQYF. In nucleotides, the CDR3 is TGTGCCAGCAGTCCCGTACTAGCGGGAGGGCCCGGCGAGCAGTACTTC. The chain employs TRBV27 and TRBJ2-7; 13 bases map to TRBD2. J was trimmed by 6 bases and V by 5 bases; bases with no gene match: 10. Germline V gene data show CDR1 as MNHEY and CDR2 as SMNVEV (reference sequence). This CDR3 spans 16 amino acids.